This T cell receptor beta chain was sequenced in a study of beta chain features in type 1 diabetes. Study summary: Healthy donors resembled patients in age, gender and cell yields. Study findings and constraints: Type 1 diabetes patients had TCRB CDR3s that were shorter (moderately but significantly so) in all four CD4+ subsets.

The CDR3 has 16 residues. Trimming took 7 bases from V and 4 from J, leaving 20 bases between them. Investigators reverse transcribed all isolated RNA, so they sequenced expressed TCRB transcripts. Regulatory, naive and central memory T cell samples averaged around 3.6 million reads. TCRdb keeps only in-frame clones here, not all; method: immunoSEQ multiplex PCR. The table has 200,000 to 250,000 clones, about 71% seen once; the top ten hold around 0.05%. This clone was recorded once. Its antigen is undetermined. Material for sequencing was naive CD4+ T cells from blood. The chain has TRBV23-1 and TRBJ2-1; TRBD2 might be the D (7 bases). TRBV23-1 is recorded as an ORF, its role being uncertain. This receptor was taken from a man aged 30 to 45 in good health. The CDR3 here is CASTQGWRGSYNEQFF. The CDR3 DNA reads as TGCGCCAGCACCCAGGGGTGGCGGGGGTCTTACAATGAGCAGTTCTTC.